Listed below are T cell receptor beta chains from one sample, sequenced in a study of resident and recirculating memory T cells in vitiligo. Repertoires were generated with immunoSEQ multiplex PCR, while TCRdb's copy carries only in-frame clones and drops some. The sample comprises 40,000 to 50,000 clones, about 93% of which are singletons, and more than 3.5% rests with the top ten. The sequenced sample was blood. The origin of the receptors is a male donor with vitiligo. The CDR3 runs from the conserved cysteine through the conserved F or W. A D gene is named only where the DNA matches it firmly. Only some rows state a clone size, as once, few, many or a class for expanded clones.

v_call: TRBV29-1; d_call: TRBD2; cdr3_length: 19; clone_size: -; j_call: TRBJ2-3; cdr3_aa: CSVEDWGTSGGKSTDTQYF; cdr3_nt: TGCAGCGTTGAAGATTGGGGAACTAGCGGGGGAAAAAGCACAGATACGCAGTATTTT
v_call: TRBV6-5; d_call: TRBD1; cdr3_length: 14; clone_size: -; j_call: TRBJ1-1; cdr3_aa: CASSLQGASLEAFF; cdr3_nt: TGTGCCAGCAGTTTACAGGGGGCGTCCCTTGAAGCTTTCTTT
v_call: TRBV19; d_call: -; cdr3_length: 15; clone_size: -; j_call: TRBJ2-3; cdr3_aa: CASSPKRAGTDTQYF; cdr3_nt: TGTGCCAGTAGTCCCAAGCGGGCAGGCACAGATACGCAGTATTTT
v_call: TRBV7-2; d_call: -; cdr3_length: 15; clone_size: -; j_call: TRBJ2-2; cdr3_aa: CASSSRGANTGELFF; cdr3_nt: TGTGCCAGCAGCTCCAGGGGTGCGAACACCGGGGAGCTGTTTTTT
v_call: TRBV7-9; d_call: TRBD1; cdr3_length: 13; clone_size: few; j_call: TRBJ2-7; cdr3_aa: CASSSGGAGEQYF; cdr3_nt: TGTGCCAGCAGCTCAGGGGGCGCGGGCGAGCAGTACTTC
v_call: TRBV9; d_call: TRBD2; cdr3_length: 15; clone_size: -; j_call: TRBJ2-1; cdr3_aa: CASSAGLAAHNEQFF; cdr3_nt: TGTGCCAGCAGCGCCGGACTAGCGGCTCACAATGAGCAGTTCTTC
v_call: TRBV27; d_call: TRBD2; cdr3_length: 18; clone_size: -; j_call: TRBJ2-1; cdr3_aa: CASSSGLAETFYYNEQFF; cdr3_nt: TGTGCCAGCAGTTCCGGACTAGCGGAGACATTTTACTACAATGAGCAGTTCTTC
v_call: TRBV19; d_call: -; cdr3_length: 16; clone_size: -; j_call: TRBJ1-5; cdr3_aa: CASSIPGRVGGQPQHF; cdr3_nt: TGTGCCAGTAGTATCCCCGGCAGGGTGGGTGGTCAGCCCCAGCATTTT
v_call: TRBV6-6; d_call: TRBD1; cdr3_length: 16; clone_size: -; j_call: TRBJ1-1; cdr3_aa: CASRILGITGDTEAFF; cdr3_nt: TGTGCCAGCAGGATCCTCGGAATTACAGGGGACACTGAAGCTTTCTTT
v_call: TRBV19; d_call: -; cdr3_length: 13; clone_size: -; j_call: TRBJ2-7; cdr3_aa: CASGWAGSYEQYF; cdr3_nt: TGTGCCAGTGGTTGGGCAGGGTCCTACGAGCAGTACTTC
v_call: TRBV7-3; d_call: TRBD2; cdr3_length: 18; clone_size: -; j_call: TRBJ2-3; cdr3_aa: CASSLGSGGAARTDTQYF; cdr3_nt: TGTGCCAGCAGCTTAGGGAGCGGGGGGGCCGCGCGCACAGATACGCAGTATTTT